These T cell receptor beta chains were read from a single sample in a study of T cell responses to AZD1222 COVID-19 vaccine. Profiling relied on immunoSEQ multiplex PCR, and the TCRdb table lists in-frame clones only, not all of them. This table has 120,000 to 150,000 clones, roughly nine tenths appearing once. Specimen: peripheral blood, collected on day 0 of AZD1222 vaccination. The receptor set was obtained from an adult in good health. CDR3s include the opening cysteine and the closing phenylalanine or tryptophan. The order of the fields is J gene, D gene, V gene, clone size, CDR3 DNA, CDR3 protein. D genes are given only for firm matches. Part of the rows lack a size; the others show once, few, many or a class for expanded clones.

J: TRBJ2-5
D: NA
V: TRBV18
size: NA
DNA: TGTGCCAGCTCAGGACGTTCGCTGGAGACCCAGTACTTC
CDR3: CASSGRSLETQYF

J: TRBJ1-2
D: TRBD1
V: TRBV19
size: NA
DNA: TGTGCCAGTAACCCAGGGACAGGGGTCCTTCGTGGCTACACCTTC
CDR3: CASNPGTGVLRGYTF

J: TRBJ2-7
D: NA
V: TRBV30
size: once
DNA: TGTGCCTGGAGTACTAGGGGCGCGCCGGTGGCCGAGCAGTACTTC
CDR3: CAWSTRGAPVAEQYF

J: TRBJ1-3
D: NA
V: TRBV6-5
size: NA
DNA: TGTGCCAGCAGGCGGGCCAGCTCTGGAAACACCATATATTTT
CDR3: CASRRASSGNTIYF

J: TRBJ2-3
D: TRBD1
V: TRBV7-2
size: NA
DNA: TGTGCCAGCTCAAAGAGACAGGGGCTCACAGATACGCAGTATTTT
CDR3: CASSKRQGLTDTQYF

J: TRBJ2-5
D: NA
V: TRBV24-1
size: NA
DNA: TGTGCCGTAGGAGAGGGGCCCCAAGAGACCCAGTACTTC
CDR3: CAVGEGPQETQYF

J: TRBJ1-2
D: NA
V: TRBV6-5
size: NA
DNA: TGTGCCAGCGCGGCAAGGGCCACCTATGGCTACACCTTC
CDR3: CASAARATYGYTF

J: TRBJ2-7
D: NA
V: TRBV11-2
size: NA
DNA: TGTGCCAGCAGCTTAGTCAGTTACGAGCAGTACTTC
CDR3: CASSLVSYEQYF

J: TRBJ2-1
D: TRBD1
V: TRBV15
size: NA
DNA: TGTGCCACCCGCAGACAGGGGGACAATGAGCAGTTCTTC
CDR3: CATRRQGDNEQFF

J: TRBJ2-7
D: TRBD1
V: TRBV27
size: NA
DNA: TGTGCCAGCAGTCTCGCGGACAGGGGTGGGTACGAGCAGTACTTC
CDR3: CASSLADRGGYEQYF

J: TRBJ1-1
D: NA
V: TRBV6-5
size: NA
DNA: TGTGCCAGCAGACAGGGCGGCACTGAAGCTTTCTTT
CDR3: CASRQGGTEAFF

J: TRBJ2-5
D: TRBD1
V: TRBV18
size: NA
DNA: TGTGCCAGCTCATTCCAGACAGGGGTTACGGAGACCCAGTACTTC
CDR3: CASSFQTGVTETQYF

J: TRBJ2-1
D: TRBD2
V: TRBV11-1
size: once
DNA: TGTGCCAGCAGCTGGACTAGCGCTTACAATGAGCAGTTCTTC
CDR3: CASSWTSAYNEQFF

J: TRBJ1-1
D: NA
V: TRBV2
size: NA
DNA: TGTGCCAGCAGAAGAGACTTGAACACTGAAGCTTTCTTT
CDR3: CASRRDLNTEAFF

J: TRBJ1-2
D: TRBD1
V: TRBV3-1/TRBV3-2
size: NA
DNA: TGTGCCAGCAGCCAAGTACTGGGACAGACCCGGGGCTACACCTTC
CDR3: CASSQVLGQTRGYTF

J: TRBJ2-1
D: NA
V: TRBV20-1
size: NA
DNA: TGCAGTGCTAGAAGGGAAGATCAGCAGTTCTTC
CDR3: CSARREDQQFF

J: TRBJ1-5
D: TRBD1
V: TRBV18
size: NA
DNA: TGTGCCAGCTCACCATCGGACAGGTTGAAGCCCCAGCATTTT
CDR3: CASSPSDRLKPQHF

J: TRBJ2-1
D: NA
V: TRBV9
size: once
DNA: TGTGCCAGCAGCGTAGGGCAGGGGTCCTACAATGAGCAGTTCTTC
CDR3: CASSVGQGSYNEQFF

J: TRBJ2-7
D: TRBD2
V: TRBV11-2
size: NA
DNA: TGTGCCAGCAGCCGAAGAGGGCTAGCGGACGTTCCCCTTTACGAGCAGTACTTC
CDR3: CASSRRGLADVPLYEQYF

J: TRBJ1-2
D: NA
V: TRBV28
size: NA
DNA: TGTGCCAGCAGTTTCACAGGCACTCTCGATGGCTACACCTTC
CDR3: CASSFTGTLDGYTF

J: TRBJ1-2
D: NA
V: TRBV5-1
size: once
DNA: TGCGCCAGCAGCTTGGTTAGTGGCAGGGTGACCTATGGCTACACCTTC
CDR3: CASSLVSGRVTYGYTF

J: TRBJ2-3
D: NA
V: TRBV18
size: few
DNA: TGTGCCAGCTCAATCCAGGGGAATACAGATACGCAGTATTTT
CDR3: CASSIQGNTDTQYF

J: TRBJ2-7
D: NA
V: TRBV18
size: few
DNA: TGTGCCAGCTCACCAGTAAGGCAAACACACCCTCAAGGGGGGGAGCAGTACTTC
CDR3: CASSPVRQTHPQGGEQYF

J: TRBJ2-3
D: NA
V: TRBV7-9
size: NA
DNA: TGTGCCAGCAGCTTTAACCTGGGGTCTACGGGAGATACGCAGTATTTT
CDR3: CASSFNLGSTGDTQYF